Each of the 18 T cell receptor beta chains below was sequenced from the same sample in a study of Ad26.COV2.S vaccination and SARS-CoV-2 variants. The table came from immunoSEQ multiplex PCR; TCRdb's copy has only in-frame clones and leaves some out. The top ten hold around 3% of the sample, which has a few hundred thousand clones, about 87% seen once. Treatment specified: some 19 received Ad26.COV2.S at low or high dose, single or two shots; roughly five received placebo; per-sample allocation not given. Day 63 after the first vaccine or placebo injection was the time point for sampling. The starting material was peripheral blood, obtained in a trial of Ad26.COV2.S vaccine versus placebo. The receptors originated from a person aged 18-60 years who received the Ad26.COV2.S COVID-19 vaccine or a placebo.

This clone was seen only once. The J gene is TRBJ1-3, the V gene TRBV5-4; 9 bases line up with TRBD1. The CDR3 totals 16 residues. V dropped 4 bases and J dropped 1; count of bases not matched to a gene: 6. Looked up from germline, CDR1 is SGHNT and CDR2 is YYREEE (reference sequence). CDR3 loop: CASSQGQGVSGNTIYF. The CDR3 DNA sequence: TGTGCCAGCAGCCAGGGACAGGGAGTATCTGGAAACACCATATATTTT.

The sample holds one count of this clone. The genes are TRBV10-1 and TRBJ2-5; 12 nucleotides agree with TRBD2. CDR1 and CDR2 (germline): WNHNN, SYGVQD (reference sequence). This CDR3 spans 16 amino acids. The CDR3 protein is CDLRGASGGARETQYF. The CDR3 DNA is TGCGACCTAAGGGGAGCTAGCGGGGGGGCCCGAGAGACCCAGTACTTC.

J is TRBJ1-2 and V is TRBV19; D call uncertain. The length of the CDR3 is 13 residues. From germline, CDR1 is LNHDA and CDR2 SQIVND (reference sequence). V was pared by 9 bases and J by 2 bases, with 13 bases between. The DNA for the CDR3 is TGTGCCAGCAGGACGGACGTCAACTATGGCTACACCTTC. It codes for CASRTDVNYGYTF.

The V and J genes are TRBV10-3 and TRBJ2-5, with 13 bases fitting TRBD2. The CDR3 runs to 17 residues. Germline-derived CDR1 and CDR2 are ENHRY and SYGVKD. Trimming cost V 4 bases and J 1 base; bases outside gene matches: 6. For the CDR3, the DNA is TGTGCCATCAGTGTGACCGGGACTAGCGGGGTCCAAGAGACCCAGTACTTC. This sequence encodes CAISVTGTSGVQETQYF.

The CDR3 DNA sequence: TGTGCCAGCAGCTTCGGGACGGAGAACAATCAGCCCCAGCATTTT. Translated: CASSFGTENNQPQHF. J is TRBJ1-5 and V is TRBV5-4, with D perhaps matching TRBD1 (5 bases). This CDR3 has 15 amino acids. In germline, CDR1 is SGHNT, CDR2 YYREEE (reference sequence). Between the trimmed V and J ends, which lost 2 bases and 3 bases, there was a span of 12 bases.

The chain links TRBV27 to TRBJ2-7; 10 nucleotides align to TRBD1. The CDR3 has 18 amino acids. The germline gives CDR1 MNHEY, CDR2 SMNVEV (reference sequence). Trimming took 4 bases from V and 3 from J; bases not matched to a gene: 15. In nucleotides, the CDR3 is TGTGCCAGCAGTTCCGGGGACAGGGGTACGTCCGCCGTCTACGAGCAGTACTTC. It encodes CASSSGDRGTSAVYEQYF.

V gene TRBV15 combines with J gene TRBJ2-1; D is possibly TRBD1 or TRBD2 (5 bases each). Trimming left V 8 bases short and J 5 bases short, with 16 bases between. In germline, CDR1 is LNHNV, CDR2 YYDKDF (reference sequence). This CDR3 spans 14 amino acids. Here the CDR3 DNA reads TGTGCCACCGACCCGGGGCTAGGCAACAATGAGCAGTTCTTC. It translates to CATDPGLGNNEQFF.

The gene calls are TRBV6-5 and TRBJ2-2; 10 bases align to TRBD1. The CDR3 loop spans 16 amino acids. The J segment lost 3 bases and the V segment lost 3 bases, leaving 4 bases of the junction unmatched. The germline CDR1 and CDR2 sequences are MNHEY and SVGAGI. The CDR3 bases are TGTGCCAGCAGTTATTGGACAGGGGGGTACACCGGGGAGCTGTTTTTT. This translates into CASSYWTGGYTGELFF.

The rearrangement links TRBV28 to TRBJ1-4, with TRBD1 matching 9 bases. Germline trimming cut 4 bases from V and 6 bases from J; bases unmatched to any gene: 3. Germline lookup yields CDR1 MDHEN and CDR2 SYDVKM. The CDR3 consists of 14 residues. The CDR3 DNA sequence: TGTGCCAGCAGTTACAGGGGGCAGGATGAAAAACTGTTTTTT. Translated, it gives CASSYRGQDEKLFF. Full variable domain (rest looked up from reference TRBV28 and TRBJ1-4): DVKVTQSSRYLVKRTGEKVFLECVQDMDHENMFWYRQDPGLGLRLIYFSYDVKMKEKGDIPEGYSVSREKKERFSLILESASTNQTSMYLCASSYRGQDEKLFFGSGTQLSVL.

The chain employs TRBV7-3 and TRBJ1-2, with 9 bases fitting TRBD1. CDR1 is SGHTA and CDR2 is FQGTGA in the germline V gene. The length of the CDR3 is 15 residues. V shed 5 bases, J shed 0 bases, and the junction held 4 bases outside the gene matches. Here the CDR3 reads CASSLQGATNYGYTF. The CDR3, as DNA: TGTGCCAGCAGCCTACAGGGGGCTACTAACTATGGCTACACCTTC.

The chain is built from TRBV9 and TRBJ1-2, with no clear D. Germline assignment: CDR1 SGDLS and CDR2 YYNGEE. This CDR3 is 11 amino acids long. Trimming cost V 4 bases and J 8 bases, with 9 bases left between them. The CDR3 here is CASSSREGYTF. The DNA of the CDR3 is TGTGCCAGCAGCTCTCGGGAGGGCTACACCTTC.

The rearrangement uses TRBV11-1 and TRBJ2-3; the match to TRBD2 covers 13 bases. CDR3 length equals 15 residues. V lost 4 bases and J lost 4; bases outside the gene matches: 2. The germline V gene encodes CDR1 SGHAT and CDR2 FQDESV (reference sequence). The CDR3 DNA follows: TGTGCCAGCAGCTGGACTAGCGGGGGATCAGATACGCAGTATTTT. Translated, it gives CASSWTSGGSDTQYF.

The rearrangement links TRBV11-1 to TRBJ1-3, with D perhaps TRBD1 (5 bases). CDR1 is SGHAT, CDR2 FQDESV, per germline (reference sequence). The V and J ends lost 3 bases and 4 bases respectively, with 10 bases between them. The CDR3 is made up of 14 amino acids. DNA of the CDR3: TGTGCCAGCAGCTTCGGGACTGCCGGAAACACCATATATTTT. The encoded protein is CASSFGTAGNTIYF.

The chain recombines TRBV7-2 with TRBJ2-1; D is possibly TRBD1 (5 bases). From germline, CDR1 is SGHTA and CDR2 FQGNSA. V lost 3 bases and J lost 9, with 15 bases in between. This CDR3 contains 14 residues. The CDR3 region is CASSFRQGTGEQFF. The CDR3 DNA follows: TGTGCCAGCAGCTTTCGCCAGGGAACTGGTGAGCAGTTCTTC.

DNA for the CDR3: TGTGCCAGCAGTTACTCTTTATTTACGACTCGGGTCCAGGGGAACACTGAAGCTTTCTTT. It codes for CASSYSLFTTRVQGNTEAFF. The J gene is TRBJ1-1, the V gene TRBV6-2 or TRBV6-3; tentatively, D is TRBD1 (5 bases). CDR1 MNHEY and CDR2 SVGEGT come from the germline V gene. CDR3 size: 20 residues. Trimming took off 0 bases at V and 1 base at J, with 24 bases between the two ends.

The chain is built from TRBV30 and TRBJ2-7; 7 nucleotides agree with TRBD1. The germline V gene has CDR1 GTSNPN and CDR2 SVGIG (reference sequence). V was pared by 1 base and J by 5 bases, with 11 bases of the junction left unmatched. The CDR3 totals 15 residues. Here the CDR3 reads CAWSGEQGLGNEQYF. The CDR3 DNA reads TGTGCCTGGAGTGGGGAACAGGGGCTCGGGAACGAGCAGTACTTC.

This sequence joins TRBV5-1 and TRBJ1-5; a possible D gene is TRBD1 (5 bases). CDR3 length: 15 residues. Trimming removed 1 base from V and 3 bases from J, with 11 bases in between. Germline V lookup: CDR1 SGHRS, CDR2 YFSETQ. The DNA for the CDR3 is TGCGCCAGCAGCTTGCTTCCAGGGAACAATCAGCCCCAGCATTTT. Its protein product is CASSLLPGNNQPQHF.

V gene TRBV18 combines with J gene TRBJ1-3, with a possible D match to TRBD1 (6 bases). The CDR3 is 15 residues long. Between the trimmed V and J ends, which lost 5 bases and 2 bases, there was a span of 13 bases. Germline loops: CDR1 KGHSH, CDR2 LQKENI. Written as DNA, the CDR3 is TGTGCCAGCTCATCCCAACAGGGTGCTGGAAACACCATATATTTT. This encodes CASSSQQGAGNTIYF.